The following is a T cell receptor beta chain sequence with its context. Sequencing was done on patients that had shown CD8+CD57+ cell expansion by flow cytometry. The data stem from a study of CD8+CD57+ T cells in acquired aplastic anemia. For CDR3 and TCR beta VDJ profiling, genomic DNA was the template used. One entry per CDR3 protein, called by TCRdb with MiXCR from the reads. This sample has around 130,000 distinct CDR3 sequences, with about 50% found just once. Input material: sorted CD4+, CD8+, or CD8+CD57+ T cells (not recorded which) from PBMCs. The receptor's source is a human donor with aplastic anemia.

DNA of the CDR3: TGTGCCAGCAGTGAAGAGGGCACTCCCTACGAGCAGTACTTC. Its protein is CASSEEGTPYEQYF. The gene calls are TRBV2 and TRBJ2-7; no firm D call. The CDR3 contains 14 residues. V shed 1 base and J shed 2 bases, with 9 bases lying between them. CDR1 is SNHLY and CDR2 is FYNNEI in the germline V gene.